The clone carrying this T cell receptor beta chain was observed a single time. What it binds is not known. Cells designated naive CD8 were CD45RO-negative and were positively selected for CCR7, with terminally differentiated effector memory CD45RA+ cells excluded. This sample was taken from a study of shared clonotypes between healthy human individuals. Study-level results: Apart from blood, nothing was sampled; tissue repertoires likely differ.

Clones were read by immunoSEQ multiplex PCR, and TCRdb kept only the in-frame ones, dropping some. In the table there are nearly 2 million clones, around 96% of which are singletons. V lost 5 bases, J lost 0 bases, and 13 bases lay in between. The germline gives CDR1 MNHEY, CDR2 SMNVEV (reference sequence). This CDR3 region has 15 residues. The chain recombines TRBV27 with TRBJ1-1; D uncertain. The specimen sequenced was naive CD8+ T cells sorted from blood. This receptor was obtained from a man aged 18 to 30 in good health. The CDR3 loop is CASSPGYGMNTEAFF. CDR3 nucleotides: TGTGCCAGCAGTCCGGGTTATGGAATGAACACTGAAGCTTTCTTT.